This T cell receptor beta chain comes out of a study of blood T cells in healthy people across ages. Findings of the study overall: The diversity estimates, figures obtained from one million T cells, were considered underestimates. Aged donors had fewer naive CD4+ cells and lower diversity than long-lived donors.

Researchers report isolating at least 7 million PBMCs per sample. A few counts support this clonotype. As yet, its antigen is unknown. Germline V gene lookup returns CDR1 MNHEY and CDR2 SVGAGI. V was shortened by 4 bases and J by 5 bases, with 14 bases between the two germline ends. The CDR3 spans 14 residues. A second roughly 7 to 12 cycle PCR used barcoded and J-beta primers. TCRdb re-analysed the 5' RACE reads in MiXCR, keeping a single row per CDR3 protein. The sample holds just over 800,000 distinct CDR3 sequences, 60% to 80% seen once. The receptor comes from a man aged 25-45 years in good health. The sample taken for sequencing was blood. The gene calls are TRBV6-5 and TRBJ2-5, with D possibly called TRBD1 or TRBD2 (5 bases each). CDR3 DNA sequence: TGTGCCAGCAGTTCCGGGACGCGGGTGGAGACCCAGTACTTC. This encodes CASSSGTRVETQYF.